Sequencing of this T cell receptor (beta chain) was carried out in a study of T-cell reconstitution after alpha-beta-depleted transplantation in children. As it was prepared, the TCRbeta library received unique molecular identifiers. TCRdb ran MiXCR on the PCR reads and lists one entry per CDR3 protein. The sample has 500,000 or so distinct CDR3 sequences; roughly an eighth are singletons. The study's findings and limits: Several hundred expanded graft clones reportedly supplied alpha-beta T cells about two months after transplant.

This clonotype was seen repeatedly, ten times or more. The antigen remains undetermined. The germline gives CDR1 LGHNA, CDR2 YSLEER. This CDR3 contains 16 residues. Trimming took off 0 bases at V and 4 bases at J, with 14 bases between the two ends. The sequence came from a female patient aged 2 to 10 who had a stem cell transplant for aplastic anemia, so the T cells may come from the graft donor. Sequencing used PBMCs, mostly from graft donor cells, obtained 180 days after TCRalphabeta/CD19-depleted stem cell transplant. This chain joins TRBV4-3 and TRBJ2-3; no clear D gene. The CDR3 coding sequence is TGCGCCAGCAGCCAAGATCCGGTTCACCGCGCAGATACGCAGTATTTT. This translates into CASSQDPVHRADTQYF.